The 8 T cell receptor beta chains in this list originate from one sample, sequenced in a study of blood T cell repertoires in COVID-19. TCRdb's copy holds only in-frame clones and misses some; the assay was immunoSEQ multiplex PCR. This repertoire shows some 200,000 clones, roughly nine tenths found once; its top ten account for more than 10%. Sequences were obtained from peripheral blood. These receptors were obtained from a woman aged 18-30 years who had recovered from COVID-19.

V gene TRBV4-1 combines with J gene TRBJ1-4; 10 bases match TRBD1. Germline CDR1 and CDR2: MGHRA and YSYEKL. This CDR3 has 16 amino acids. Trimming removed 4 bases from V and 5 bases from J; junction bases left unmatched: 7. The CDR3 loop reads CASSRPTGGANEKLFF. The CDR3 DNA follows: TGCGCCAGCAGCCGGCCGACAGGGGGCGCGAATGAAAAACTGTTTTTT.

The CDR3 DNA follows: TGTGCCAGCAGCTTAGCACGGTCCACGGGAGGAGGAAACACCATATATTTT. It codes for CASSLARSTGGGNTIYF. The chain couples TRBV7-9 to TRBJ1-3; D gene unclear. The CDR3 loop spans 17 amino acids. Trimming stripped 0 bases from V and 4 bases from J, with 16 bases between. Germline CDR1 SEHNR, CDR2 FQNEAQ (reference sequence).

This clone has a handful of counts. The sample has other DNA sequences that encode this CDR3 too. V and J are TRBV29-1 and TRBJ1-1, with 8 bases aligning to TRBD1. V trimming: 7 bases; J trimming: 0 bases; junction bases outside the gene matches: 4. The CDR3 is made up of 13 amino acids. The germline gives CDR1 SQVTM, CDR2 ANQGSEA. DNA of the CDR3: TGCAGCGCCGGGGACAGGCTGAACACTGAAGCTTTCTTT. Amino acids: CSAGDRLNTEAFF.

The chain joins TRBV15 to TRBJ2-1; 9 positions match TRBD1. V trimming: 1 base; J trimming: 8 bases; junction bases outside the gene matches: 9. This CDR3 region has 16 residues. Germline values: CDR1 LNHNV, CDR2 YYDKDF (reference sequence). In nucleotides, the CDR3 is TGTGCCACCAGCAGAGCCCCTCCGGACAGGGGACATGAGCAGTTCTTC. This codes for CATSRAPPDRGHEQFF.

V and J are TRBV4-1 and TRBJ2-7; D is unclear. V was cut by 0 bases and J by 6 bases, with 15 bases left in between. Per the germline V gene, CDR1 is MGHRA and CDR2 is YSYEKL. The CDR3 runs to 15 residues. CDR3 sequence (DNA): TGCGCCAGCAGCCAAGATCCCGCCTCAGGATCCGAGCAGTACTTC. It specifies CASSQDPASGSEQYF.

The chain uses TRBV19 and TRBJ1-1; 10 nucleotides agree with TRBD1. This CDR3 contains 17 residues. J was trimmed by 5 bases and V by 0 bases; bases with no gene match: 9. Germline-derived CDR1 and CDR2 are LNHDA and SQIVND (reference sequence). The CDR3 region is CASSIEGQGRRRTEAFF. The CDR3 region has the DNA TGTGCCAGTAGTATAGAGGGACAGGGGCGTCGAAGGACTGAAGCTTTCTTT.

This sequence joins TRBV7-9 and TRBJ2-7; 7 positions agree with TRBD1. This CDR3 comprises 15 residues. In germline, CDR1 is SEHNR, CDR2 FQNEAQ (reference sequence). With 4 bases clipped from V and 5 bases from J, the junction kept 11 bases outside the gene matches. This CDR3 is CASSSFTTGLNEQYF. The CDR3 coding sequence is TGTGCCAGCAGCTCCTTTACGACAGGGTTGAACGAGCAGTACTTC.

The chain combines TRBV24-1 with TRBJ2-5; TRBD1 is a possible D gene (6 bases). This CDR3 region has 15 residues. The V gene's germline CDR1 is KGHDR and CDR2 SFDVKD. V was pared by 4 bases and J by 4 bases, with 15 bases between. The CDR3 is CATSDARGSGETQYF. The CDR3 DNA reads TGTGCCACCAGTGACGCCAGGGGATCTGGAGAGACCCAGTACTTC.